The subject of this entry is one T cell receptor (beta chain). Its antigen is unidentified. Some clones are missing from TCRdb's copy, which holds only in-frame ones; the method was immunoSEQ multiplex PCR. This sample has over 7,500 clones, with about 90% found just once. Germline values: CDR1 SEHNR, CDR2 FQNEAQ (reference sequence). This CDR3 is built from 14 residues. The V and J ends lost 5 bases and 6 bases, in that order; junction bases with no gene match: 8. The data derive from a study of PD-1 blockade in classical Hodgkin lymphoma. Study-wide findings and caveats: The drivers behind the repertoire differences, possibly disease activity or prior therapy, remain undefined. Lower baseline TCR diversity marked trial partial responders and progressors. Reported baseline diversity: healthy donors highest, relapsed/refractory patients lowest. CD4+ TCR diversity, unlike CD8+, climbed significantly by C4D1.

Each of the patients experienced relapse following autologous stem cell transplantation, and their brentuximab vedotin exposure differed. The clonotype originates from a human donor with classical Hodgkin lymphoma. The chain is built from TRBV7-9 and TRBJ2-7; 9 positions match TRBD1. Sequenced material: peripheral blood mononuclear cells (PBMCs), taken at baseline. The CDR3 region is CASSQRQGGIEQYF. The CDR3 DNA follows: TGTGCCAGCAGCCAAAGACAGGGGGGAATCGAGCAGTACTTC.